This T cell receptor (beta chain) was sequenced in a study of blood T cell repertoires in COVID-19. The wider study: The United States, Italy and Spain supplied acute and convalescent COVID-19 samples. T cells, B-cell-depleted T cells, or PBMCs supplied cDNA or gDNA.

A case of COVID-19 had been met by exposed participants within 2 weeks before study entry. To note about this clone: Other DNA sequences from this sample encode an identical CDR3 as well.

This CDR3 contains 14 residues. With V trimmed by 0 bases and J by 8 bases, 6 bases remained unmatched. Germline CDR1 is SGHRS and CDR2 is YFSETQ. The authors' processing: Reference gene primers were amplified, and this amplification served to estimate nucleated cell counts. Clones were read by immunoSEQ multiplex PCR, and TCRdb kept only the in-frame ones, dropping some. From that table come the V and J calls and clone size; the DNA was used to work out D and trimming. The table records more than 300,000 clones, more than 85% of them present only once. The sample comprised PBMCs or T cells enriched from blood (not recorded which). The receptor comes from a woman aged 30 to 39 who had been exposed to COVID-19. The gene calls are TRBV5-1 and TRBJ1-2, with TRBD1 matching 8 bases. CDR3 loop: CASSLETGAYGYTF. CDR3 DNA: TGCGCCAGCAGCTTGGAGACAGGGGCCTACGGCTACACCTTC.